This TCR beta chain originates from a study of cytomegalovirus exposure and HLA in healthy donors. This clone showed up just a few times. What it recognizes is unknown. The germline V gene has CDR1 SNHLY and CDR2 FYNNEI. Trimming removed 8 bases from V and 4 bases from J, with 17 bases in between. This CDR3 contains 14 residues. General study points: A prior analysis recorded that most TCR beta V segments were productive about 87% or about 30% of the time. Later genetic work tied a missense DCLRE1C variant to beta-chain V and J trimming.

The PCR used 60 Vbeta and 13 Jbeta primers. The repertoire was sequenced with immunoSEQ multiplex PCR; TCRdb's copy has only in-frame clones and lacks some. The sample lists about 180,000 clones; around 77% were seen once. The source material was PBMCs. The J gene is TRBJ1-2, the V gene TRBV2; D might be TRBD1 (6 bases). The sequence derives from a man aged 55 to 70 in good health and CMV-seronegative. CDR3 nucleotide sequence: TGTGCCAGCCAACTGGAAGACAGGAGCTATGGCTACACCTTC. Protein product: CASQLEDRSYGYTF.